This record covers a single TCR beta chain. Other nucleotide sequences from this sample produce the same CDR3. This CDR3 is built from 13 residues. Deletions cut 2 bases from V and 4 bases from J, with 8 bases between. CDR1 is MNHEY, CDR2 SVGAGI, per germline. This sample was taken from a study of shared clonotypes between healthy human individuals. Sequencing was performed with immunoSEQ multiplex PCR; in TCRdb, only in-frame clones are kept and a portion is missing. The top ten hold 1.5% to 2% of the sample, which has about 2,200,000 clones, more than 85% seen once. CD45RO-negative CD8 cells positively selected for CCR7 made up the naive population, which excluded terminally differentiated effector memory CD45RA+ cells.

The chain couples TRBV6-5 to TRBJ1-2; D may be TRBD1 (5 bases). The material sequenced was naive CD8+ T cells from PBMCs. The sequence came from a man younger than 30 in good health. Some clones in this sample may be carry-over from other donors' samples. The CDR3, as DNA: TGTGCCAGCAGTTACCGCACAGGCTATGGCTACACCTTC. Residues: CASSYRTGYGYTF.